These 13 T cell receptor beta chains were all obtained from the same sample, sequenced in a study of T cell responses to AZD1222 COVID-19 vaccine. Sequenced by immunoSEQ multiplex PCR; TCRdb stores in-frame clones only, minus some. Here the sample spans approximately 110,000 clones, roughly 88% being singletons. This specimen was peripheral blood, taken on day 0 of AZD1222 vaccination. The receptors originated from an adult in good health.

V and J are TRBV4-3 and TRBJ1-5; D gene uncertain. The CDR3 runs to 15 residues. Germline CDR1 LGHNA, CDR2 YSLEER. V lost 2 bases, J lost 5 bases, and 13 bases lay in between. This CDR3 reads CASSQSQNLHQPQHF. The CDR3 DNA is TGCGCCAGCAGCCAATCACAAAACCTCCATCAGCCCCAGCATTTT.

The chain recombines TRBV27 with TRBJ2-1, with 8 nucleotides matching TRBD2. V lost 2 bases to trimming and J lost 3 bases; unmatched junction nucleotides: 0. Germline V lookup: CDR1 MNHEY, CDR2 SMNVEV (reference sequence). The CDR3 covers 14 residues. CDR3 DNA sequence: TGTGCCAGCAGTTTAGCGGGGGGCTACAATGAGCAGTTCTTC. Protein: CASSLAGGYNEQFF.

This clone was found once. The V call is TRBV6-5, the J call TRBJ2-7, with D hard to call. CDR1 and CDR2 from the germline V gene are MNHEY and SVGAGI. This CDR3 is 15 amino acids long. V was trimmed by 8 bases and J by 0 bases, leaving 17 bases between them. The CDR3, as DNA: TGTGCCAGCGCAATGGTCCCCAGCGTCTCCTACGAGCAGTACTTC. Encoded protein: CASAMVPSVSYEQYF.

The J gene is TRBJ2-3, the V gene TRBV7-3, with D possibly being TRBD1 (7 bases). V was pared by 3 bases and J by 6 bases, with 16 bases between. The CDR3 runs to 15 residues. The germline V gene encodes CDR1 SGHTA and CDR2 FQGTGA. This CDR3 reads CASSFQGGLLDTQYF. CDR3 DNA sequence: TGTGCCAGCAGCTTCCAGGGGGGCCTTCTGGATACGCAGTATTTT.

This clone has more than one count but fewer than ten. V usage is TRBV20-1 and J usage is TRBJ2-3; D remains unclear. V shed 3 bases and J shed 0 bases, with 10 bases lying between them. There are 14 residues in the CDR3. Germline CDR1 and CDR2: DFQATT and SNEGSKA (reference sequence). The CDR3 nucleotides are TGCAGTGCTAGTAACCCACATAGCACAGATACGCAGTATTTT. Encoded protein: CSASNPHSTDTQYF.

CDR3 sequence reads: CASSIGQFNSPLHF. The CDR3, as DNA: TGTGCCAGTAGTATAGGACAGTTTAATTCACCCCTCCACTTT. The chain employs TRBV19 and TRBJ1-6; a possible D gene is TRBD1 (5 bases). CDR1 and CDR2 from the germline V gene are LNHDA and SQIVND (reference sequence). Trimming shortened V by 1 base and J by 6 bases, and 7 bases separated the two germline ends. CDR3 length: 14 residues.

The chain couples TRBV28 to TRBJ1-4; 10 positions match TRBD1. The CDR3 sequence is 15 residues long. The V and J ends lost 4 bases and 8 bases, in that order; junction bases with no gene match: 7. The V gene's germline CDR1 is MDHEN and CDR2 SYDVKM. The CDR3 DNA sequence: TGTGCCAGCAGTTCAGCGACAGGGGGCGAGGAAAAACTGTTTTTT. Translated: CASSSATGGEEKLFF.

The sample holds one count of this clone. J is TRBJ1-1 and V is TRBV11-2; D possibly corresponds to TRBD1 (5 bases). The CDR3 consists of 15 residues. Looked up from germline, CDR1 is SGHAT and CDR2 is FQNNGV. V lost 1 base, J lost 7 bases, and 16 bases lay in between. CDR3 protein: CASSLVVGGANEAFF. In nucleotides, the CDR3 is TGTGCCAGCAGCTTAGTCGTTGGAGGGGCTAATGAAGCTTTCTTT.

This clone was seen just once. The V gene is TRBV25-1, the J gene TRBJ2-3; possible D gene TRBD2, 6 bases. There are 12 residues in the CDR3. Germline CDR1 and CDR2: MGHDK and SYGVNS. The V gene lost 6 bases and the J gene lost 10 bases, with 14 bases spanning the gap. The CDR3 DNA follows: TGTGCCAGCAGCAATACCGGGAGTTCGCAGTATTTT. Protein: CASSNTGSSQYF.

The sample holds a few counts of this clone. The CDR3: CAIRDSGNTIYF. The CDR3 coding sequence is TGTGCCATCAGGGACTCTGGAAACACCATATATTTT. V is TRBV10-3 and J is TRBJ1-3; D remains ambiguous. Looked up from germline, CDR1 is ENHRY and CDR2 is SYGVKD. With 6 bases removed from V and 0 bases from J, the gap between germline ends came to 3 bases. The CDR3 runs to 12 residues.

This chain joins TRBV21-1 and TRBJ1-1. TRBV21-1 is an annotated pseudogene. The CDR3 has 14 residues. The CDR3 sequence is CALGREVRNTEAFF. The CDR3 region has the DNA TGTGCCCTAGGGCGGGAGGTAAGGAACACTGAAGCTTTCTTT.

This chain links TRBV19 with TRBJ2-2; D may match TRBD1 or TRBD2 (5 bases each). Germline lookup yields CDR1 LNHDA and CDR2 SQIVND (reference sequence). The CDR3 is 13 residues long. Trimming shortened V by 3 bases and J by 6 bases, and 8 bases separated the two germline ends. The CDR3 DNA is TGTGCCAGTAGTATGGTGGGGGCCGGGGAGCTGTTTTTT. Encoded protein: CASSMVGAGELFF.

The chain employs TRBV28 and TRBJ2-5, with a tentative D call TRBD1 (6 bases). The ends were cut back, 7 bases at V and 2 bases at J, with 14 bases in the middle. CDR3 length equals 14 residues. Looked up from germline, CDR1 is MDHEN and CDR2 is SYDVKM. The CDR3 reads CASTPVGAQETQYF. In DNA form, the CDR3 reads TGTGCCAGCACCCCCGTGGGGGCTCAAGAGACCCAGTACTTC.